These 19 T cell receptor beta chains originate from one sample sequenced in a study of blood T cells in healthy people across ages (dated by TCRdb to the mid-2010s). The method behind the library was 5' RACE. TCRdb records Illumina HiSeq 2500 as the sequencer. A second PCR of about 7 to 12 cycles was run with a J-beta primer mix and a sample-barcoded 5' primer. TCRdb trimmed public reads at Q25 via fastp, called clones via MiXCR and kept in-frame beta chains. Entries that share a CDR3 protein sequence are merged under the most common genes and DNA. The sample table holds around 900,000 distinct CDR3 sequences, of which 51% were seen once. The ten largest clones take up around 21% of the sample. Sequenced input: blood. These receptors all come from a woman aged 60 to 75 in good health.

The chain is built from TRBV15 and TRBJ2-7; perhaps D is TRBD1 or TRBD2 (6 bases each). The CDR3 sequence is 14 residues long. V dropped 5 bases and J dropped 6 bases, with 17 bases sitting between them. Germline V gives CDR1 LNHNV, CDR2 YYDKDF (reference sequence). The CDR3 protein is CATSRRNGGCEQYF. Here the CDR3 DNA reads TGTGCCACCAGCCGCAGGAACGGGGGCTGCGAGCAGTACTTC.

The table lists this clonotype with a few counts. The chain links TRBV20-1 to TRBJ2-1; no definite D call. The CDR3 sequence is 14 residues long. CDR1 and CDR2 from the germline V gene are DFQATT and SNEGSKA (reference sequence). Trimming shortened V by 5 bases and J by 2 bases, and 13 bases separated the two germline ends. This CDR3 is CSAFGDSAYNEQFF. The DNA of the CDR3 is TGCAGTGCTTTCGGTGACTCCGCCTACAATGAGCAGTTCTTC.

As concerns this clonotype: This could be a read error, since a much larger clone is one nucleotide away. The CDR3 loop is CVSRIDKTSPLHF. As DNA, the CDR3 is TGCGTCAGCAGAATTGACAAAACATCACCCCTCCACTTT. This chain uses TRBV10-2 with TRBJ1-6, with D unresolved. The CDR3 has 13 residues. CDR1 is WSHSY, CDR2 SAAADI, per germline.

J is TRBJ1-4 and V is TRBV29-1; D uncertain. The CDR3 loop spans 13 amino acids. V dropped 1 base and J dropped 5 bases, with 8 bases sitting between them. Germline assignment: CDR1 SQVTM and CDR2 ANQGSEA. CDR3 region: CSVEGPPNEKLFF. As DNA, the CDR3 is TGCAGCGTTGAAGGCCCCCCGAATGAAAAACTGTTTTTT.

The chain uses TRBV25-1 and TRBJ2-7, with D maybe TRBD1 (5 bases). Germline V CDR1 and CDR2: MGHDK, SYGVNS. CDR3 size: 20 residues. The V and J ends lost 1 base and 2 bases respectively, with 27 bases between them. The CDR3 is CASSESRLAPRVTEAYEQYF. The CDR3 DNA follows: TGTGCCAGCAGTGAATCCCGACTTGCCCCTAGGGTGACAGAAGCCTACGAGCAGTACTTC.

J is TRBJ2-2 and V is TRBV15, with 9 bases aligning to TRBD1. Looked up from germline, CDR1 is LNHNV and CDR2 is YYDKDF (reference sequence). The CDR3 consists of 17 residues. Trimming took 3 bases from V and 3 from J; bases not matched to a gene: 8. CDR3 DNA sequence: TGTGCCACCAGCAGTGCCCTGGGGACAGGGTACACCGGGGAGCTGTTTTTT. Translated: CATSSALGTGYTGELFF.

This clonotype was counted only a few times. The chain combines TRBV20-1 with TRBJ2-7; 8 bases agree with TRBD1. Trimming removed 1 base from V and 7 bases from J; junction bases left unmatched: 0. CDR1 and CDR2 (germline): DFQATT, SNEGSKA (reference sequence). This CDR3 comprises 11 residues. CDR3 residues: CSARGDREQYF. In DNA form, the CDR3 reads TGCAGTGCTAGAGGGGACAGGGAGCAGTACTTC.

For the CDR3, the DNA is TGTGCCAGCAGACCGCGGACAGGGGCTAATTCACCCCTCCACTTT. Its translation: CASRPRTGANSPLHF. V gene TRBV28 combines with J gene TRBJ1-6; 9 bases fit TRBD1. V dropped 6 bases and J dropped 6; count of bases not matched to a gene: 6. The CDR3 has 15 amino acids. Germline V lookup: CDR1 MDHEN, CDR2 SYDVKM.

The chain carries TRBV5-1 and TRBJ2-7; D may be TRBD2 (6 bases). Trimming left V 5 bases short and J 2 bases short, with 14 bases between. Germline values: CDR1 SGHRS, CDR2 YFSETQ. The CDR3 length is 14 residues. The chain's CDR3 is CASSGQGGPYEQYF. As DNA, the CDR3 is TGCGCCAGCAGTGGGCAGGGAGGCCCCTACGAGCAGTACTTC.

In this sample, this clonotype turned up a few times. V gene TRBV20-1 combines with J gene TRBJ2-5, with D perhaps matching TRBD1 or TRBD2 (7 bases each). V gave up 6 bases and J gave up 4 bases, with 15 bases separating them. Per the germline V gene, CDR1 is DFQATT and CDR2 is SNEGSKA (reference sequence). The CDR3 contains 13 residues. The CDR3 region is CSAHRGGGETQYF. DNA for the CDR3: TGCAGTGCCCACAGGGGAGGGGGAGAGACCCAGTACTTC.

The chain has TRBV3-1 and TRBJ1-6; TRBD1 might be the D (5 bases). From germline, CDR1 is LGHDT and CDR2 YNNKEL (reference sequence). The CDR3 contains 13 residues. V lost 2 bases and J 10 bases, leaving 9 bases between the germline ends. Written as DNA, the CDR3 is TGTGCCAGCAGCCAACCGGGGCGGTCACCCCTCCACTTT. Its protein product is CASSQPGRSPLHF.

A few counts support this clonotype. This chain uses TRBV4-3 with TRBJ2-1; D is uncertain. The V gene's germline CDR1 is LGHNA and CDR2 YSLEER. The CDR3 has 14 residues. The V and J ends lost 1 base and 6 bases respectively, with 10 bases between them. The DNA of the CDR3 is TGCGCCAGCAGCCAAGGTCATATCCCCAATGAGCAGTTCTTC. Amino acid sequence: CASSQGHIPNEQFF.

This clonotype appeared a few times. This chain uses TRBV4-1 with TRBJ1-2; D unclear. Germline V lookup: CDR1 MGHRA, CDR2 YSYEKL. This CDR3 comprises 15 residues. V lost 3 bases and J lost 4, with 15 bases in between. The CDR3 loop reads CASSQHTGLFYGYTF. CDR3 sequence (DNA): TGCGCCAGCAGCCAGCACACTGGTCTCTTCTATGGCTACACCTTC.

This clonotype was detected only a few times. The rearrangement joins TRBV11-2 to TRBJ2-7, with D possibly called TRBD1 or TRBD2 (5 bases each). The J call is in doubt because the DNA end fits TRBJ2-5 better. Germline V gene sequence: CDR1 SGHAT, CDR2 FQNNGV. The CDR3 length is 14 residues. The CDR3 sequence: CASSLVPGTVTQYF. The CDR3, as DNA: TGTGCCAGCAGCTTAGTCCCGGGGACGGTGACCCAGTACTTC.

The chain has TRBV18 and TRBJ2-2; D might be TRBD2 (5 bases). The CDR3 consists of 16 residues. Between the trimmed V and J ends, which lost 1 base and 3 bases, there was a span of 12 bases. Germline CDR1 is KGHSH and CDR2 is LQKENI. This CDR3 is CASSPRGQVDTGELFF. The CDR3 DNA reads as TGTGCCAGCTCACCACGAGGGCAAGTTGACACCGGGGAGCTGTTTTTT. Variable domain in full (rest from reference TRBV18 and TRBJ2-2): NAGVMQNPRHLVRRRGQEARLRCSPMKGHSHVYWYRQLPEEGLKFMVYLQKENIIDESGMPKERFSAEFPKEGPSILRIQQVVRGDSAAYFCASSPRGQVDTGELFFGEGSRLTVL.

On this clonotype: At one of its ends the junction is not consistent with the germline gene, which may arise from a read error. The chain links TRBV11-2 to TRBJ2-7; no clear D. Judging by the DNA end, TRBJ2-5 fits better; the J call may be wrong. The CDR3 is 13 residues long. Germline V lookup: CDR1 SGHAT, CDR2 FQNNGV. The CDR3 sequence: CASSVDLGETQYF. Written as DNA, the CDR3 is TGTGCCAGCAGCGTAGATCTGGGCGAGACCCAGTACTTC.

The chain is built from TRBV12-3 or TRBV12-4 and TRBJ2-1; D could derive from TRBD1 or TRBD2 (5 bases each). This CDR3 has 16 amino acids. Trimming left V 6 bases short and J 0 bases short, with 15 bases between. In nucleotides, the CDR3 is TGTGCCAGCAGCTGGGGACGTTTTCCCTCCTACAATGAGCAGTTCTTC. Protein sequence: CASSWGRFPSYNEQFF.

A few counts support this clonotype. The J gene is TRBJ2-7, the V gene TRBV5-1; TRBD2 aligns across 8 bases. This CDR3 is 17 amino acids long. With 0 bases clipped from V and 1 base from J, the junction kept 9 bases outside the gene matches. CDR1 and CDR2 from the germline V gene are SGHRS and YFSETQ. The CDR3 here is CASSLAQGLAGSYEQYF. The DNA for the CDR3 is TGCGCCAGCAGCTTGGCCCAGGGGCTAGCGGGTTCCTACGAGCAGTACTTC.

This clonotype was counted between two and nine times. The CDR3 nucleotides read TGCGCCAGCAGCCCCCTTCCCAGCGGGAGTATGTATGAGCAGTTCTTC. It translates to CASSPLPSGSMYEQFF. The rearrangement links TRBV5-1 to TRBJ2-1; 8 bases are shared with TRBD2. Trimming cost V 4 bases and J 8 bases; bases outside gene matches: 14. The CDR3 is made up of 16 amino acids. Per germline, CDR1 SGHRS and CDR2 YFSETQ.